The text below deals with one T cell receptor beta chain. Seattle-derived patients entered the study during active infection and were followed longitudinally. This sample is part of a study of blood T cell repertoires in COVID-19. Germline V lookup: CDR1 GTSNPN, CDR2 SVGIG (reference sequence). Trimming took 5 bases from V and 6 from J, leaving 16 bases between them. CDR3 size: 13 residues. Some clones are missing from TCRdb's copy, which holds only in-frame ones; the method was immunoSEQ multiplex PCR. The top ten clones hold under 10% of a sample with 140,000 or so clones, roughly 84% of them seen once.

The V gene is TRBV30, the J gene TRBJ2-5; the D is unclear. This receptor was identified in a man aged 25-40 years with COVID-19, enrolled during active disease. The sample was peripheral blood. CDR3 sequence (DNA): TGTGCCTGGGGGCTGCTAAACTCAAAGACCCAGTACTTC. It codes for CAWGLLNSKTQYF.